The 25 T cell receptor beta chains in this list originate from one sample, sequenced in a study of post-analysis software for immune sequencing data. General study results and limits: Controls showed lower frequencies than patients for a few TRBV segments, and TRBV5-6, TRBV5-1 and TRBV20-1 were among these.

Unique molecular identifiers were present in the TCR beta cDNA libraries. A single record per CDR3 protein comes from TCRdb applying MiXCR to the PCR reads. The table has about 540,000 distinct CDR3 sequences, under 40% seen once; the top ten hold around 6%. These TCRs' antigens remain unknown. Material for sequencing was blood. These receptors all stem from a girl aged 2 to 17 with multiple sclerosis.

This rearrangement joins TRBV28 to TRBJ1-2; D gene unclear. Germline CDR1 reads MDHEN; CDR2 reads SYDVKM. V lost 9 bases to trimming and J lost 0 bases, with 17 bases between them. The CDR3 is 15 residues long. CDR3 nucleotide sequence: TGTGCCAGTACCATCCTTCGGACGGCTAACTATGGCTACACCTTC. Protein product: CASTILRTANYGYTF.

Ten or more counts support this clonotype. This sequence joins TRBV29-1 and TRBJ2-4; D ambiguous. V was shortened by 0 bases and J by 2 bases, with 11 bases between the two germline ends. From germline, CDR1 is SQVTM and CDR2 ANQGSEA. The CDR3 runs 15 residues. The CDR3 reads CSVEDLRETKNIQYF. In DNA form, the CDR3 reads TGCAGCGTTGAAGATCTTCGAGAGACCAAAAACATTCAGTACTTC.

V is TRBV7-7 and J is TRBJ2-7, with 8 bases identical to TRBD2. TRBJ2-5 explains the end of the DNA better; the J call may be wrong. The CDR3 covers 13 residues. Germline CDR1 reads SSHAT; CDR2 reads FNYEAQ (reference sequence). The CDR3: CASGPERGETQYF. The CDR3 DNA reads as TGTGCTAGCGGACCGGAGCGGGGGGAGACCCAGTACTTC.

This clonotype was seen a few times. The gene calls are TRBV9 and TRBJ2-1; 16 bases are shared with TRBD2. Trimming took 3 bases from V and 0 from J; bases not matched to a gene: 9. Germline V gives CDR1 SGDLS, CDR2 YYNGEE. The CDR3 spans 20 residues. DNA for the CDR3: TGTGCCAGCAGCGCCCTCGGGGGACTAGCGGGGGGGAGCTCCTACAATGAGCAGTTCTTC. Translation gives CASSALGGLAGGSSYNEQFF.

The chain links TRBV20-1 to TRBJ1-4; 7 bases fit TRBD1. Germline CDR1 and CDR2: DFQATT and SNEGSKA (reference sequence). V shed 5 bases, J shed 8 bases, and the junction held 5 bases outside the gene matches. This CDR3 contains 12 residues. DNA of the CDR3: TGCAGTGCTTGGGACAGATTAGAAAAACTGTTTTTT. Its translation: CSAWDRLEKLFF.

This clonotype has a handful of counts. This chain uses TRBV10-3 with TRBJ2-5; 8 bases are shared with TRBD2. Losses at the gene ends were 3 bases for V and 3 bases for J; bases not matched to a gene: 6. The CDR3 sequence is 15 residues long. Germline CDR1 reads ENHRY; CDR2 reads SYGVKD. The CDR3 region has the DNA TGTGCCATCAGTGACCCGGGGGGGTTCGAAGAGACCCAGTACTTC. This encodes CAISDPGGFEETQYF.

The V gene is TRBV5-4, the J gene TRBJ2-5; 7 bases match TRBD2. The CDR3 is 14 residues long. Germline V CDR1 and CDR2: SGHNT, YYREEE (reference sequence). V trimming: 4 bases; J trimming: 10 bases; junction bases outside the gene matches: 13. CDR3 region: CASSPGLTLIDQYF. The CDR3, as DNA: TGTGCCAGCAGCCCGGGACTAACTCTAATCGACCAGTACTTC.

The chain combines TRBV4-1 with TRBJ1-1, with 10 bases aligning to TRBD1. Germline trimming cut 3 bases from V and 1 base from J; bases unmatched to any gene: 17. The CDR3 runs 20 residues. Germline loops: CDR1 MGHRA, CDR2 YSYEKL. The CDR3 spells CASSQATSGTGAFSNTEAFF. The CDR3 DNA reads TGCGCCAGCAGCCAGGCTACTAGTGGGACAGGGGCCTTTTCGAACACTGAAGCTTTCTTT.

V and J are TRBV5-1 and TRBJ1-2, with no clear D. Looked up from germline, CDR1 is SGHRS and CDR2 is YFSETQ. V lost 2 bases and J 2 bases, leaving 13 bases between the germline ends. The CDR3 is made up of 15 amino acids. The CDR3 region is CASSFGMSGNYGYTF. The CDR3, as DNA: TGCGCCAGCAGCTTCGGTATGTCGGGGAACTATGGCTACACCTTC.

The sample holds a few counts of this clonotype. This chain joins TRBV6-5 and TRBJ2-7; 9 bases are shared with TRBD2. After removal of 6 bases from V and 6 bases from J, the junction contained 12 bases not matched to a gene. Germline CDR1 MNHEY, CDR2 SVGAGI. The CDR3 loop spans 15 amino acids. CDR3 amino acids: CASSRSTSGRAEQYF. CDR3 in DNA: TGTGCCAGCAGCCGATCGACTAGCGGAAGGGCCGAGCAGTACTTC.

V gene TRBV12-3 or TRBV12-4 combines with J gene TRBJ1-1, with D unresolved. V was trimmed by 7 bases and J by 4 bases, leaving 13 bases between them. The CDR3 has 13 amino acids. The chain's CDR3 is CASTPLGSTEAFF. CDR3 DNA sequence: TGTGCCAGCACCCCTTTAGGCAGCACTGAAGCTTTCTTT.

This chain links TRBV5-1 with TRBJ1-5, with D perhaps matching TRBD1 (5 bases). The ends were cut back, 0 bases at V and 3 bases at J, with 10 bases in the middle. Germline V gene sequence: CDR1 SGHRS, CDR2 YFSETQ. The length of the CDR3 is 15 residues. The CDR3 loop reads CASSLGGGDNQPQHF. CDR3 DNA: TGCGCCAGCAGCTTGGGCGGGGGAGACAATCAGCCCCAGCATTTT.

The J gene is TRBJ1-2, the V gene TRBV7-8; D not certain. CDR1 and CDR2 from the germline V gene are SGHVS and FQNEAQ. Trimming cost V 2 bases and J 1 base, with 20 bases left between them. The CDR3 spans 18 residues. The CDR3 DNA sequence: TGTGCCAGCAGCTTATTGTATCGGCGGCCCGACCTTAACTATGGCTACACCTTC. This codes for CASSLLYRRPDLNYGYTF.

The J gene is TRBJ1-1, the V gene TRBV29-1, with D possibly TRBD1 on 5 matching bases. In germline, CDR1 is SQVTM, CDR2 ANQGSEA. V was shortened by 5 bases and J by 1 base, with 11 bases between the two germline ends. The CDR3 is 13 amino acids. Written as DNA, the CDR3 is TGCAGCGTTCAGGGTCGGGGGAACACTGAAGCTTTCTTT. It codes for CSVQGRGNTEAFF.

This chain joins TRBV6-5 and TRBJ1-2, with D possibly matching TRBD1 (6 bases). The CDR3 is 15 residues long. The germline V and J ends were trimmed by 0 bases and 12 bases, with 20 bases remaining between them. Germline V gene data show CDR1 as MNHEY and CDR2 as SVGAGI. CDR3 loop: CASSYSAGAALYNTF. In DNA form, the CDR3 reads TGTGCCAGCAGTTACTCAGCAGGGGCCGCGTTGTATAACACCTTC.

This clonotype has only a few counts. CDR3 sequence (DNA): TGCGCCAGCAGCTTTTTACCATCTGACATGTTAGCTTTCTTT. This translates into CASSFLPSDMLAFF. The chain links TRBV5-1 to TRBJ1-1; D not resolved. Germline V CDR1 and CDR2: SGHRS, YFSETQ. Trimming cost V 2 bases and J 10 bases, with 18 bases left between them. The length of the CDR3 is 14 residues.

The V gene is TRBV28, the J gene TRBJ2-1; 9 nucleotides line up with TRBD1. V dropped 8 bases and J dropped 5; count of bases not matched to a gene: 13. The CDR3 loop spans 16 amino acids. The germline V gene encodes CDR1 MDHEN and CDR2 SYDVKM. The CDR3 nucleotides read TGTGCCAGCTCCGATGGGGGGACAGGGAGGGACAATGAGCAGTTCTTC. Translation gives CASSDGGTGRDNEQFF.

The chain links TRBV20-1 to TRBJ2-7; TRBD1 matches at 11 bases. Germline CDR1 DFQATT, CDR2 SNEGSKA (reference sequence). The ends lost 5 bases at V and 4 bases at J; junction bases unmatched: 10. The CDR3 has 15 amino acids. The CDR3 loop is CSAEPPGQGVYEQYF. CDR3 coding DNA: TGCAGTGCTGAACCACCGGGACAGGGGGTATACGAGCAGTACTTC.

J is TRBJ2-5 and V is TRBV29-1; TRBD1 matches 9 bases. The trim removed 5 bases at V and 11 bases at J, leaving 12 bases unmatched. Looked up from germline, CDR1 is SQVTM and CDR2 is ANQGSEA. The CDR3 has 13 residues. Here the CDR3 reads CSVWDREPWEQYF. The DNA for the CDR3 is TGCAGCGTTTGGGACAGGGAGCCCTGGGAGCAGTACTTC.

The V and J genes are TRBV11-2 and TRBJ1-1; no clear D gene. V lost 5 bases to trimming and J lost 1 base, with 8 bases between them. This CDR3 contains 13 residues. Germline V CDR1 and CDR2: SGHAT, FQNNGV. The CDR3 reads CASSRHRNTEAFF. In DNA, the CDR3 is TGTGCCAGCAGCCGCCACCGGAACACTGAAGCTTTCTTT.

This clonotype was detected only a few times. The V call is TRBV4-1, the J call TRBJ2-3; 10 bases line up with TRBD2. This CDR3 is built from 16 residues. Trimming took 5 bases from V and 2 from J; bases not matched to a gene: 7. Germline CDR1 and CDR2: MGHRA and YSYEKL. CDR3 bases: TGCGCCAGCAGCTTAGGACTAGCGGATACCACAGATACGCAGTATTTT. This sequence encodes CASSLGLADTTDTQYF.

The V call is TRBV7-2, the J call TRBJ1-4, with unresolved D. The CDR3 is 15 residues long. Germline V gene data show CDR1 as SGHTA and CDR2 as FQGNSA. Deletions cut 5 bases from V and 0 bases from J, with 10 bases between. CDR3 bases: TGTGCCAGCAGCACAGAGGGAACAACTAATGAAAAACTGTTTTTT. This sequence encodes CASSTEGTTNEKLFF.

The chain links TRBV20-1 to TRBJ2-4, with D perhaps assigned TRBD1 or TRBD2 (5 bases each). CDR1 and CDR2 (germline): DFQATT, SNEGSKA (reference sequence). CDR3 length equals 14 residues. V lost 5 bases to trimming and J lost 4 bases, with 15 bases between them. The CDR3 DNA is TGCAGTGCTTCGAACCGGGACGGAAAAAACATTCAGTACTTC. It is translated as CSASNRDGKNIQYF.

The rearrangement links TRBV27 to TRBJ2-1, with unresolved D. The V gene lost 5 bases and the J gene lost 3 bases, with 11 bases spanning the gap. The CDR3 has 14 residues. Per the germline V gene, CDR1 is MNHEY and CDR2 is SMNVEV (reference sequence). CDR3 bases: TGTGCCAGCAGTGAAAATTCCCTCTACAATGAGCAGTTCTTC. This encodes CASSENSLYNEQFF.

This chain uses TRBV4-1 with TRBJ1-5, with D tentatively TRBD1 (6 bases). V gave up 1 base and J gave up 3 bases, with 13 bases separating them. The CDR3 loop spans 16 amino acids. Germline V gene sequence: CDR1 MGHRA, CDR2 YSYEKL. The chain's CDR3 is CASSQVQRTDNQPQHF. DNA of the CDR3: TGCGCCAGCAGCCAAGTACAAAGGACAGACAATCAGCCCCAGCATTTT.